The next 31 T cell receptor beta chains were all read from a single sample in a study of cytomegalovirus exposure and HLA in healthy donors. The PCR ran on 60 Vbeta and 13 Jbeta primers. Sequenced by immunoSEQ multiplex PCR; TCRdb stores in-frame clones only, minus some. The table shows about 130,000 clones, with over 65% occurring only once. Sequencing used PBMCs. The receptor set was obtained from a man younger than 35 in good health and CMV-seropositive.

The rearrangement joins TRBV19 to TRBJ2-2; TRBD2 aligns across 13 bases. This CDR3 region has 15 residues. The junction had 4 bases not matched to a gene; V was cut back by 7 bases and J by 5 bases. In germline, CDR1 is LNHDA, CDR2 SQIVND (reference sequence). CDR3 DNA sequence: TGTGCCAGTATAAGGACTAGCGGGGGAACCGGGGAGCTGTTTTTT. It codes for CASIRTSGGTGELFF.

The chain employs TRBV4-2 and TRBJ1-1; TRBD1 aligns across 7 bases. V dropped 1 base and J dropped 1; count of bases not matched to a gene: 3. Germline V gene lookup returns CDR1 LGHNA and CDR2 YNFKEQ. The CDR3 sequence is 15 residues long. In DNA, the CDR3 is TGTGCCAGCAGCCAAGCCGGACAGGAGAACACTGAAGCTTTCTTT. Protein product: CASSQAGQENTEAFF.

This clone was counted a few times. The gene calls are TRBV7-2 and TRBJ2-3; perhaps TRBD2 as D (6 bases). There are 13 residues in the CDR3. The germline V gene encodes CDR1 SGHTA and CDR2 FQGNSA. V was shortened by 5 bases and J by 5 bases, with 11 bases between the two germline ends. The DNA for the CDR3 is TGTGCCAGCAGCGCGGGGTCCCTAGATACGCAGTATTTT. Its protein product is CASSAGSLDTQYF.

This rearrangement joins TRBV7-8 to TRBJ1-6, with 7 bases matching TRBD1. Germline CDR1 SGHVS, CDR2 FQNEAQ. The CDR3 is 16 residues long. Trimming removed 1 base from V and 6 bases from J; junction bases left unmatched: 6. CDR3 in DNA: TGTGCCAGCAGCTTAGGGACAGGAACCTTTAATTCACCCCTCCACTTT. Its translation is CASSLGTGTFNSPLHF.

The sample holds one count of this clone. CDR3 sequence: CASSPPGTDNYGYTF. The CDR3 DNA reads TGTGCCAGCTCACCACCCGGGACAGACAACTATGGCTACACCTTC. The chain couples TRBV18 to TRBJ1-2; 7 bases are shared with TRBD1. In germline, CDR1 is KGHSH, CDR2 LQKENI. With 0 bases clipped from V and 2 bases from J, the junction kept 3 bases outside the gene matches. The CDR3 runs to 15 residues.

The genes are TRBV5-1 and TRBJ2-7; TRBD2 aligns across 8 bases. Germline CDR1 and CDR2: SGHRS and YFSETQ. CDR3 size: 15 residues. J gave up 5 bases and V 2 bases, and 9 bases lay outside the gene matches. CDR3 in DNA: TGCGCCAGCAGCTTAGCGGGGGCGGAGTACAACGAGCAGTACTTC. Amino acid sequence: CASSLAGAEYNEQYF.

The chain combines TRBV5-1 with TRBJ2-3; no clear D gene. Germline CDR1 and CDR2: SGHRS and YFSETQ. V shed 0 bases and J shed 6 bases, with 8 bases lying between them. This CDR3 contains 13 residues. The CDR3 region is CASSLASRDTQYF. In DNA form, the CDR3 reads TGCGCCAGCAGCTTGGCCTCTCGGGATACGCAGTATTTT.

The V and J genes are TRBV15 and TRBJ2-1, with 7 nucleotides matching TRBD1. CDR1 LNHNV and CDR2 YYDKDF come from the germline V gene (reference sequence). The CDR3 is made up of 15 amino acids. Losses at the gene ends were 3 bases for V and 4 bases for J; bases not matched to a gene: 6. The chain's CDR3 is CATSRTGIAYNEQFF. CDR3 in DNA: TGTGCCACCAGCAGGACAGGGATTGCGTACAATGAGCAGTTCTTC.

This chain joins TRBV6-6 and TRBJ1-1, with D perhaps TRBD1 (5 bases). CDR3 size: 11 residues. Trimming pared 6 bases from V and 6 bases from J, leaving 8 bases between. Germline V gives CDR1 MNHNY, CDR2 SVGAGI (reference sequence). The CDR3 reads CASSPGAEAFF. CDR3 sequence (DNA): TGTGCCAGCAGCCCGGGGGCTGAAGCTTTCTTT.

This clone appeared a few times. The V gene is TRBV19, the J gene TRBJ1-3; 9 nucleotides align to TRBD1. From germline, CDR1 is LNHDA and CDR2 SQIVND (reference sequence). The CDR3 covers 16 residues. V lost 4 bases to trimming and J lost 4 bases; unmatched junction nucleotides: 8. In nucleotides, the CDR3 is TGTGCCAGTAGTACCGGACAGGGGTTGCGAGGAAACACCATATATTTT. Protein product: CASSTGQGLRGNTIYF.

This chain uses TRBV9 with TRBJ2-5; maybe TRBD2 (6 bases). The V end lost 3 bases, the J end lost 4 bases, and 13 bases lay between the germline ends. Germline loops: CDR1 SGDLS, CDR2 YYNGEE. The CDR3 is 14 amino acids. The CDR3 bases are TGTGCCAGCAGCGAGAGGGGACTCCTAGAGACCCAGTACTTC. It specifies CASSERGLLETQYF.

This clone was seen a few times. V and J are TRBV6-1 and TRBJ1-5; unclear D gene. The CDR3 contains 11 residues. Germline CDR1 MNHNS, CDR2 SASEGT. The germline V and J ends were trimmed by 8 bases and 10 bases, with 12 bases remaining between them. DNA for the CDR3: TGTGCCAGCTCAACGGGATTCCCCCAGCATTTT. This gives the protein CASSTGFPQHF.

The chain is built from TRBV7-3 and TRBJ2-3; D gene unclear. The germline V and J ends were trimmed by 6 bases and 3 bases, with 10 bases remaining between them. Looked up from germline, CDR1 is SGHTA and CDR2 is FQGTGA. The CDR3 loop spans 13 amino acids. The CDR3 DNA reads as TGTGCCAGCAGTTTTTATCCGACAGATACGCAGTATTTT. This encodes CASSFYPTDTQYF.

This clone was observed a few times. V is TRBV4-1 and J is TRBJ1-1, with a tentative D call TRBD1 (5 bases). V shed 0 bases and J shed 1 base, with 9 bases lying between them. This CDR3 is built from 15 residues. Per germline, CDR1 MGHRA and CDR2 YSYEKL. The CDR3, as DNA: TGCGCCAGCAGCCAAGAGGGTAGGGGGAACACTGAAGCTTTCTTT. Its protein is CASSQEGRGNTEAFF.

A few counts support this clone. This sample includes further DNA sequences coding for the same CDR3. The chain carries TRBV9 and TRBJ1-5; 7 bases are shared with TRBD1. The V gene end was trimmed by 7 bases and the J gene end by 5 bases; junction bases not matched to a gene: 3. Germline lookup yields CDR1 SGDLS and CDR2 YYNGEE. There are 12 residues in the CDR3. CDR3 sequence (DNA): TGTGCCAGCGGGCAGGGGGATCAGCCCCAGCATTTT. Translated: CASGQGDQPQHF.

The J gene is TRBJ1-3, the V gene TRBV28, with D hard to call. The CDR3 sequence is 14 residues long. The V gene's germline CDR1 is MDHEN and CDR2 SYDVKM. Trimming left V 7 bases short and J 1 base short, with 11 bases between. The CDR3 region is CASIPGGSGNTIYF. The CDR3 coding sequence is TGTGCCAGCATCCCCGGCGGGTCTGGAAACACCATATATTTT.

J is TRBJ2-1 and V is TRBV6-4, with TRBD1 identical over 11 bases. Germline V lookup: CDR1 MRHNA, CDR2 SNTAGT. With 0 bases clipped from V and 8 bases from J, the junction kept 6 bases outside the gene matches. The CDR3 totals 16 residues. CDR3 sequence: CASSDSGTGGYDEQFF. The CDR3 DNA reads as TGTGCCAGCAGTGACTCAGGGACAGGGGGGTACGATGAGCAGTTCTTC.

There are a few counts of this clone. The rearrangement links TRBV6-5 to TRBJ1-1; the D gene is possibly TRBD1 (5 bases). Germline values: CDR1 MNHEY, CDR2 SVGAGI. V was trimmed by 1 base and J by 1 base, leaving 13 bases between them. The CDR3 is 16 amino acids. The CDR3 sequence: CASSYYPPQGNTEAFF. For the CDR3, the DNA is TGTGCCAGCAGTTACTATCCCCCTCAGGGGAACACTGAAGCTTTCTTT.

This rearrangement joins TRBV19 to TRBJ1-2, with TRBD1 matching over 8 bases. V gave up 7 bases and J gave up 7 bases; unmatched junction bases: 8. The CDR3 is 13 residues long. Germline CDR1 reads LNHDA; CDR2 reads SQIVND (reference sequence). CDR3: CASKGTGPSGYTF. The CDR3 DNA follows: TGTGCCAGTAAGGGGACAGGTCCTAGTGGCTACACCTTC.

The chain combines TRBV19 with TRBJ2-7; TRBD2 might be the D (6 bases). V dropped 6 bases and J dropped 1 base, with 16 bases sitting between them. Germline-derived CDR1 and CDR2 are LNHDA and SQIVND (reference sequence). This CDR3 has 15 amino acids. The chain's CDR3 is CASSQVGGGSYEQYF. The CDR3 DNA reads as TGTGCCAGTAGCCAAGTGGGAGGAGGATCCTACGAGCAGTACTTC.

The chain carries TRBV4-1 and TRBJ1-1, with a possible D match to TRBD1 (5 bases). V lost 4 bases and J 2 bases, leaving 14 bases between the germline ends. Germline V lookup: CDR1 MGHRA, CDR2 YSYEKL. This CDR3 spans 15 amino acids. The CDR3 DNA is TGCGCCAGCAGCCTAATGGGGCAGGGTAACACTGAAGCTTTCTTT. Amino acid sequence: CASSLMGQGNTEAFF.

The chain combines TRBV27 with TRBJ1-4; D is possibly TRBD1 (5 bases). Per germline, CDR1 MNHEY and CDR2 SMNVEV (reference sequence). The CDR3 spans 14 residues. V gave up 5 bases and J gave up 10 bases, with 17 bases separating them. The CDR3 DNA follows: TGTGCCAGCAGTCCATATGACAGAGATCCAAAACTGTTTTTT. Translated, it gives CASSPYDRDPKLFF.

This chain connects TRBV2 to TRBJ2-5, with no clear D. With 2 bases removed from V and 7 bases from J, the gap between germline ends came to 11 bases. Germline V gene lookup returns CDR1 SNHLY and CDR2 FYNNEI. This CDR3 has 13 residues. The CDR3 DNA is TGTGCCAGCAGTGAATTCATCTCAGGGACCCAGTACTTC. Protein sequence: CASSEFISGTQYF.

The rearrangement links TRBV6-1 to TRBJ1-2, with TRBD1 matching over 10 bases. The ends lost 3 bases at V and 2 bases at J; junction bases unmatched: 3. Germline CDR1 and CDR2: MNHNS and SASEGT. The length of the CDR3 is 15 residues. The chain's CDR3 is CASSDGTGENYGYTF. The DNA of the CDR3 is TGTGCCAGCAGTGATGGGACAGGGGAGAACTATGGCTACACCTTC.

In nucleotides, the CDR3 is TGCAGTACCACAGTGAACTACGAGCAGTACTTC. Its protein is CSTTVNYEQYF. V is TRBV20-1 and J is TRBJ2-7; D uncertain. This CDR3 has 11 amino acids. The germline V gene encodes CDR1 DFQATT and CDR2 SNEGSKA (reference sequence). The V and J ends lost 8 bases and 3 bases respectively, with 11 bases between them.

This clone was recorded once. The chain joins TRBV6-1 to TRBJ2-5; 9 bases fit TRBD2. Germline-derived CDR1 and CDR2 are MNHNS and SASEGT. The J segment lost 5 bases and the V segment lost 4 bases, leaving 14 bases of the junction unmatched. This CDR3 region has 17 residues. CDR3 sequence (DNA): TGTGCCAGCAGTGCGAACCCCCTTGCGGGGGGGGGCGAGACCCAGTACTTC. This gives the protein CASSANPLAGGGETQYF.

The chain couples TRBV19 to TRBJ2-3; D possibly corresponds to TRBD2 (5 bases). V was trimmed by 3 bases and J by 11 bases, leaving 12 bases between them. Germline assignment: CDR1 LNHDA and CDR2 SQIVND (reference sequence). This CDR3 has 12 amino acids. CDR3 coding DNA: TGTGCCAGTAGTATCGGCCAGGCGGGGCAGTATTTT. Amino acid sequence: CASSIGQAGQYF.

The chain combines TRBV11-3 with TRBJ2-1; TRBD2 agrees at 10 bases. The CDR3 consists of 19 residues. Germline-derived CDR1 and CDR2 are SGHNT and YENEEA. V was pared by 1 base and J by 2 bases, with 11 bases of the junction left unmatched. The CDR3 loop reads CASSLGSLAGAGTYNEQFF. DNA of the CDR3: TGTGCCAGCAGCTTAGGGTCGCTAGCGGGGGCCGGGACCTACAATGAGCAGTTCTTC.

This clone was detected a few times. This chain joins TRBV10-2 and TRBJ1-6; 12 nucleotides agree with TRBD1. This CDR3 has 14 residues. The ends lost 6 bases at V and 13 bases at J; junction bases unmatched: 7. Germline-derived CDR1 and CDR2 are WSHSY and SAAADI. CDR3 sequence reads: CASREPGQGAPLHF. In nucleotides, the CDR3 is TGCGCCAGCAGGGAGCCGGGACAGGGGGCCCCCCTCCACTTT.

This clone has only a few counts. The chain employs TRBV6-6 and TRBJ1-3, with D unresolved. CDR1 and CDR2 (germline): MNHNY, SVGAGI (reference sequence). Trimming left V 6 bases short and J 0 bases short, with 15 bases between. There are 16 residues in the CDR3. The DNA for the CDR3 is TGTGCCAGCAGAGACCGAGGAGCCAGCTCTGGAAACACCATATATTTT. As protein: CASRDRGASSGNTIYF.

In nucleotides, the CDR3 is TGCGCCAGCGAAGAGGGGGACGAGCAGTACTTC. It codes for CASEEGDEQYF. The chain combines TRBV5-1 with TRBJ2-7; D is possibly TRBD1 (6 bases). Deletions cut 7 bases from V and 5 bases from J, with 10 bases between. Looked up from germline, CDR1 is SGHRS and CDR2 is YFSETQ. This CDR3 region has 11 residues.